This TCR beta chain was sequenced during a study of metastatic and nonmetastatic thyroid tumors. All patients were untreated before thyroid surgery. The CDR3 totals 8 residues, both ends included. Germline V CDR1 and CDR2: WNHNN, SYGVQD (reference sequence). TCRdb re-clonotyped the PCR reads through MiXCR. The table includes some 21,000 clones, over 9% detected once. This clone came up many times. It is likely a read error, because the conserved phenylalanine at the end of the CDR3 is missing. Because the CDR3's place on the DNA is in doubt, the DNA is left out and the CDR3 is given as listed by TCRdb.

The sequence derives from a male donor with papillary thyroid cancer or a benign thyroid nodule (not recorded which). Some clones in this sample may be carry-over from other donors' samples. V is TRBV10-1 and J is TRBJ2-2; TRBD1, the table's D call, was not compared with the DNA. The sequenced material came from blood. Here the CDR3 reads CASRPGQG.